The present TCR beta chain was sequenced within a study of T-cell reconstitution after alpha-beta-depleted transplantation in children. Worth noting for this clonotype: Its antigen is unidentified.

Overall study results and limits: Several hundred graft clones that had expanded were reportedly the source of alpha-beta T cells about two months after transplant. Most T-cell counts and diversity one year after the transplant came from T cells that were newly produced. Surviving recipient cells, namely T cells and thymic progenitors, were the source of high day-60 TCRbeta diversity in some patients.

The library targeted TCRbeta and was prepared with unique molecular identifiers. TCRdb reprocessed the PCR reads with MiXCR, giving one entry per CDR3 protein. The repertoire holds 130,000 or so distinct CDR3 sequences, with 8.5% to 10% as singletons. V was shortened by 1 base and J by 5 bases, with 6 bases between the two germline ends. The germline CDR1 and CDR2 sequences are ENHRY and SYGVKD. The CDR3 covers 13 residues. The chain employs TRBV10-3 and TRBJ2-4; D unresolved. The TCR comes from a girl under three years old who had a stem cell transplant for combined immunodeficiency, so the T cells may come from the graft donor. The sample consisted of PBMCs, mostly from graft donor cells, taken 180 days after TCRalphabeta/CD19-depleted stem cell transplant. The CDR3 DNA is TGTGCCATCAGTGAGTTGGCCGAAAACATTCAGTACTTC. It specifies CAISELAENIQYF.